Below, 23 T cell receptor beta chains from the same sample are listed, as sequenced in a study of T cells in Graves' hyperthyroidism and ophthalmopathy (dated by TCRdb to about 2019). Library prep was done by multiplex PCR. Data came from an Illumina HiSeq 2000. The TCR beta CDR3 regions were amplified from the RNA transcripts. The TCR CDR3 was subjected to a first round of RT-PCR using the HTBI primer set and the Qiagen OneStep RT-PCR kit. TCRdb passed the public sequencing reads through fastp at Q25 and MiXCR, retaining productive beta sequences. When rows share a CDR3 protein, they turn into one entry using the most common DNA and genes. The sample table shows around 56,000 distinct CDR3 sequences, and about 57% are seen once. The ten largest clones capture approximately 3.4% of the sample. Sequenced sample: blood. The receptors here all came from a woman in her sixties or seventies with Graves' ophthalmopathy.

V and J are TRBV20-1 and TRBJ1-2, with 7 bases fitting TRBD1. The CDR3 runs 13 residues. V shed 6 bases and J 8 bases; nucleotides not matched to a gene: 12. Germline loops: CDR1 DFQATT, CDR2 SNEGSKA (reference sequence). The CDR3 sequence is CSARTTGELGYTF. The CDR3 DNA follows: TGCAGTGCCAGAACAACAGGGGAATTGGGCTACACCTTC.

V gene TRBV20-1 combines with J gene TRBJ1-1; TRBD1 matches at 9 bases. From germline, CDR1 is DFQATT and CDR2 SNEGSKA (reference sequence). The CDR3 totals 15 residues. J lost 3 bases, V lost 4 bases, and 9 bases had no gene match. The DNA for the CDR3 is TGCAGTGCTACCGGGACAGGGAGATGGGACACTGAAGCTTTCTTT. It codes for CSATGTGRWDTEAFF.

The CDR3 loop reads CASSFRSSLTDTQYF. In nucleotides, the CDR3 is TGTGCCAGCAGCTTTCGGTCCAGTCTCACAGATACGCAGTATTTT. The chain links TRBV7-2 to TRBJ2-3; D gene unclear. The length of the CDR3 is 15 residues. Germline assignment: CDR1 SGHTA and CDR2 FQGNSA. V dropped 3 bases and J dropped 2 bases, with 12 bases sitting between them.

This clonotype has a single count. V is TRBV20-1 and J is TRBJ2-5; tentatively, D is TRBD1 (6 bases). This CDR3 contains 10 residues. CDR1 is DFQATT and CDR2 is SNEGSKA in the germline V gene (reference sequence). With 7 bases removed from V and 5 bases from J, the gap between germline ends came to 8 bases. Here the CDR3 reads CSGGRETQYF. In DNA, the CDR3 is TGCAGTGGGGGGCGGGAGACCCAGTACTTC.

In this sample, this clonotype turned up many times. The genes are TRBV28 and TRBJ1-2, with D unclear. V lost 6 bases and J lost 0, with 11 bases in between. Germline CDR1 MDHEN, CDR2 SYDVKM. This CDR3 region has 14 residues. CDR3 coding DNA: TGTGCCAGCAGCCCCCTACACGCTAACTATGGCTACACCTTC. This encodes CASSPLHANYGYTF.

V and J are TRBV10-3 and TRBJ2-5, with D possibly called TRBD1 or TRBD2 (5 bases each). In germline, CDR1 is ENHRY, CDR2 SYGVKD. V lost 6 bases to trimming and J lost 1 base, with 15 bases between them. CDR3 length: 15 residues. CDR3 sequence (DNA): TGTGCCATCAGCGACACCACCGGGACCCAAGAGACCCAGTACTTC. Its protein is CAISDTTGTQETQYF.

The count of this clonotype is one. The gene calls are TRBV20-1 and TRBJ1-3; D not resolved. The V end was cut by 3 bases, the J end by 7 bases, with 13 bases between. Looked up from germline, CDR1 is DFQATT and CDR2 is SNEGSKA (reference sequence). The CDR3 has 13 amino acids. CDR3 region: CSASSPESNTIYF. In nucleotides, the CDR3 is TGCAGTGCTAGTTCACCGGAATCGAACACCATATATTTT.

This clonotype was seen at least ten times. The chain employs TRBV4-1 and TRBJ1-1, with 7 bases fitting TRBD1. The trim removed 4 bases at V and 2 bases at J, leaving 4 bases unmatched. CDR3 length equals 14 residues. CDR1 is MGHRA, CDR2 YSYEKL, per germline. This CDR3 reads CASSRDRANTEAFF. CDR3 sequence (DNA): TGCGCCAGCAGCCGCGACAGGGCTAACACTGAAGCTTTCTTT.

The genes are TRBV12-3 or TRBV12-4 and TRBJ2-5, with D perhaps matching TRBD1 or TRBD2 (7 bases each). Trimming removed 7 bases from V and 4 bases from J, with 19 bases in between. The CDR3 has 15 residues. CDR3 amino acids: CASNALTGEGETQYF. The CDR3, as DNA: TGTGCCAGCAACGCGTTAACAGGGGAGGGAGAGACCCAGTACTTC.

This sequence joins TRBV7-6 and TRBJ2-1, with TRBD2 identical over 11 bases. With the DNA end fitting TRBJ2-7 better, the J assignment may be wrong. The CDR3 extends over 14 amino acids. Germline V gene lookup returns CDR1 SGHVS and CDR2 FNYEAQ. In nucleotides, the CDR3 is TGTGCCAGCAGCCGACTAGCGGGAACGTACGAGCAGTACTTC. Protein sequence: CASSRLAGTYEQYF.

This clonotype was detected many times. CDR3 DNA sequence: TGTGCCAGCAGCTTGACGGGTAGATACAATGAGCAGTTCTTC. Encoded protein: CASSLTGRYNEQFF. The chain has TRBV7-9 and TRBJ2-1; D gene unclear. With 3 bases removed from V and 4 bases from J, the gap between germline ends came to 10 bases. The CDR3 extends over 14 amino acids. Germline CDR1 SEHNR, CDR2 FQNEAQ (reference sequence).

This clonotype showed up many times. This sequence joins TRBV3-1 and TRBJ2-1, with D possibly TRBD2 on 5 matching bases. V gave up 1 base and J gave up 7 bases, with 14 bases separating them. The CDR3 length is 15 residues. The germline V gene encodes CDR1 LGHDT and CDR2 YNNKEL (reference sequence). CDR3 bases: TGTGCCAGCAGCCAAGTGGTTGGGCCGGGGAATGAGCAGTTCTTC. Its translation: CASSQVVGPGNEQFF.

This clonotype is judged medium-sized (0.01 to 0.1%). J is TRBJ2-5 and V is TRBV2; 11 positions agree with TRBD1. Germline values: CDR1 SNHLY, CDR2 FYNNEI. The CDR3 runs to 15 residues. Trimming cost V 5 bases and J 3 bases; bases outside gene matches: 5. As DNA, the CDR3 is TGTGCCAGCAGTAGGGACAGGGGGGGGGAAGAGACCCAGTACTTC. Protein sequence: CASSRDRGGEETQYF.

The CDR3 nucleotides read TGCGCCAGCAGCCAAGCGGGGGGGCCGGAGAACACCGGGGAGCTGTTTTTT. Its protein product is CASSQAGGPENTGELFF. The chain is built from TRBV4-1 and TRBJ2-2, with 8 bases that match TRBD2. After removal of 1 base from V and 1 base from J, the junction contained 5 bases not matched to a gene. The germline V gene has CDR1 MGHRA and CDR2 YSYEKL. This CDR3 is 17 amino acids long.

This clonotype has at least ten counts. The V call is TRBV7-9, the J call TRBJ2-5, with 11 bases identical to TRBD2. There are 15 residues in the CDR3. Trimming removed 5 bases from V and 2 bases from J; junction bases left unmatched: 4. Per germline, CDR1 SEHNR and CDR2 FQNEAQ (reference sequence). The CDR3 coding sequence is TGTGCCAGCAGCACCGGGACTAGCGGACAAGAGACCCAGTACTTC. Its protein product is CASSTGTSGQETQYF.

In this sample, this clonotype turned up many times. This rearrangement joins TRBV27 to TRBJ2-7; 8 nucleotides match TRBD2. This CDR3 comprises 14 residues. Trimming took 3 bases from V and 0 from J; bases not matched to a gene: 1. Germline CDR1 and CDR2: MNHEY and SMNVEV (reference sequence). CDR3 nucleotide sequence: TGTGCCAGCAGTTTCGGACTAGCCTCCTACGAGCAGTACTTC. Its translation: CASSFGLASYEQYF.

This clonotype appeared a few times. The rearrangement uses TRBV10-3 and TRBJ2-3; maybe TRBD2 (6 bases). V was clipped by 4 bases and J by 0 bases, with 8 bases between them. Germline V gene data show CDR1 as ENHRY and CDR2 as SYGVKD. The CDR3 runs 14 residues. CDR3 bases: TGTGCCATCAGTGGCGGGACTAGCACAGATACGCAGTATTTT. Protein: CAISGGTSTDTQYF.

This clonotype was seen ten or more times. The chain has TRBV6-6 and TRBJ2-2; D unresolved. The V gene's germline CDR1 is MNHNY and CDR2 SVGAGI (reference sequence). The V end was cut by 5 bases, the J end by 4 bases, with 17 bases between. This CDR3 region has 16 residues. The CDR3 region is CASSDSWGSSTGELFF. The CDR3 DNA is TGTGCCAGCAGTGATTCTTGGGGATCGAGCACCGGGGAGCTGTTTTTT.

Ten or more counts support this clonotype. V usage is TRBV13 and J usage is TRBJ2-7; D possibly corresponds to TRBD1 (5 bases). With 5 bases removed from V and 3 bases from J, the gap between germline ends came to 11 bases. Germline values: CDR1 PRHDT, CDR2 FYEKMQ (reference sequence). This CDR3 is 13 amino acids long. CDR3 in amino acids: CASSPQTDYEQYF. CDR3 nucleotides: TGTGCCAGCAGCCCCCAGACAGACTACGAGCAGTACTTC.

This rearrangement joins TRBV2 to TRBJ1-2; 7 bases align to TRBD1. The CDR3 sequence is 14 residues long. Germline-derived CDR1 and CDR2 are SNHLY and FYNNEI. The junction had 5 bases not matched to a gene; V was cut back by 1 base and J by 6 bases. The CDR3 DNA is TGTGCCAGCAGTGAAGACACAGGGGTCCATGGCTACACCTTC. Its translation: CASSEDTGVHGYTF.

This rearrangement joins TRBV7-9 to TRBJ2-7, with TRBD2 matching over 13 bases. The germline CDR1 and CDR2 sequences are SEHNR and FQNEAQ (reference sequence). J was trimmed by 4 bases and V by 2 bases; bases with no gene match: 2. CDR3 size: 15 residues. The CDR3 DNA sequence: TGTGCCAGCAGCTTAATGGGACTAGCGGGGTACGAGCAGTACTTC. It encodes CASSLMGLAGYEQYF.

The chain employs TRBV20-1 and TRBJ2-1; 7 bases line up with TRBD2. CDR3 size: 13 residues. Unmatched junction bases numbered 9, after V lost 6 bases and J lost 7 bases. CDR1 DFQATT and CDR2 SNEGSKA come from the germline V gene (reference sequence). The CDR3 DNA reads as TGCAGTGCGCCGAGCGGGACTGCGAATGAGCAGTTCTTC. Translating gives CSAPSGTANEQFF.

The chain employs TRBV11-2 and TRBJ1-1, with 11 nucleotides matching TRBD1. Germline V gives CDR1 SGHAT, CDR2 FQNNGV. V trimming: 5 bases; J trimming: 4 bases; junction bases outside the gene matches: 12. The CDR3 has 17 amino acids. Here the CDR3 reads CASSPTDRGQLGTEAFF. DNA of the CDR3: TGTGCCAGCAGCCCAACGGACAGGGGGCAATTAGGCACTGAAGCTTTCTTT.